This record covers a single TCR beta chain. Antigen specificity is unknown. It was with a sample-barcoded 5' primer and a J-beta primer mix that a second PCR of roughly 6 to 12 cycles was run. TCRdb re-called the 5' RACE reads with MiXCR, one entry per CDR3 protein. The data show approximately 780,000 distinct CDR3 sequences, with roughly 25% seen just once and around 3% held by the top ten. Germline-derived CDR1 and CDR2 are SNHLY and FYNNEI. This CDR3 comprises 17 residues. Unmatched junction bases numbered 9, after V lost 0 bases and J lost 4 bases. This record comes from a study of blood T cells in healthy people across ages. Study-wide results and caveats: Aged donors had fewer naive CD4+ cells and lower diversity than long-lived donors.

These data are also associated with another study on T cells of mothers and their children. As reported in that work: At around 1.6 ug per 15 ul, all of the extracted RNA went into cDNA synthesis. During the second PCR, the M1S primer introduced sample barcodes along with 2-4 random nucleotides.

The gene calls are TRBV2 and TRBJ2-5, with 9 positions matching TRBD2. This TCR was recovered from a boy between 10 and 17 years old in good health. The sample comprised blood. This CDR3 is CASSEAKRGASRETQYF. Here the CDR3 DNA reads TGTGCCAGCAGTGAAGCAAAGCGGGGGGCCTCAAGAGAGACCCAGTACTTC.